The 30 T cell receptor beta chains given below trace back to one sample, sequenced in a study of T cell repertoires in aging, cancer and after chemotherapy (dated by TCRdb to the late 2010s). Instrument used: Illumina MiSeq. Rearranged TRB sequences spanning V, D and J segments were amplified in a multiplex touch-down PCR with a mixed TRB-A/B primer pool. The public reads were reprocessed in TCRdb via fastp at Q25 and MiXCR, keeping in-frame beta chains. Duplicate CDR3 protein sequences are folded into a single record with the most common DNA and genes. Here the sample has 9,500 to 15,000 distinct CDR3 sequences; approximately 30% occur a single time. The ten largest clones add up to roughly a tenth of the sample. TCR beta rearrangements were amplified from genomic DNA extracted from peripheral blood rather than from sorted cells or RNA. What was sequenced was blood. The receptors shown here come from a human donor in good health. The donor label of this sample is uncertain.

With respect to this clonotype: A read error is possible here, since a much larger clone lies one base away. The chain couples TRBV19 to TRBJ2-2; D gene uncertain. Per germline, CDR1 LNHDA and CDR2 SQIVND (reference sequence). V was clipped by 5 bases and J by 1 base, with 14 bases between them. The CDR3 length is 16 residues. The CDR3 is CASSRCGSLNTGELFF. Here the CDR3 DNA reads TGTGCCAGTAGTCGGTGTGGTAGCTTGAACACCGGGGAGCTGTTTTTT.

This chain uses TRBV7-6 with TRBJ1-2, with TRBD1 matching over 7 bases. Germline V gives CDR1 SGHVS, CDR2 FNYEAQ. This CDR3 region has 15 residues. Unmatched junction bases numbered 6, after V lost 1 base and J lost 4 bases. The chain's CDR3 is CASSLGTGATYGYTF. The CDR3 nucleotides are TGTGCCAGCAGCTTAGGGACAGGAGCTACCTATGGCTACACCTTC. The variable domain in full, with the rest retrieved from reference TRBV7-6 and TRBJ1-2, is GAGVSQSPRYKVTKRGQDVALRCDPISGHVSLYWYRQALGQGPEFLTYFNYEAQQDKSGLPNDRFSAERPEGSISTLTIQRTEQRDSAMYRCASSLGTGATYGYTFGSGTRLTVV.

This clonotype showed up just a few times. The V gene is TRBV19, the J gene TRBJ2-4, with a possible D match to TRBD1 (6 bases). With 1 base removed from V and 0 bases from J, the gap between germline ends came to 13 bases. The CDR3 spans 17 residues. Germline V gene data show CDR1 as LNHDA and CDR2 as SQIVND (reference sequence). In DNA, the CDR3 is TGTGCCAGTAGTATAGTTGGGACACGACTAGCCAAAAACATTCAGTACTTC. Translated: CASSIVGTRLAKNIQYF. The variable domain in full, completed from reference TRBV19 and TRBJ2-4, reads DGGITQSPKYLFRKEGQNVTLSCEQNLNHDAMYWYRQDPGQGLRLIYYSQIVNDFQKGDIAEGYSVSREKKESFPLTVTSAQKNPTAFYLCASSIVGTRLAKNIQYFGAGTRLSVL.

The chain recombines TRBV6-5 with TRBJ1-6; maybe TRBD1 (5 bases). The CDR3 runs to 16 residues. Trimming took 6 bases from V and 5 from J, leaving 17 bases between them. The germline gives CDR1 MNHEY, CDR2 SVGAGI. CDR3 in amino acids: CASSPATGGNNSPLHF. DNA for the CDR3: TGTGCCAGCAGCCCAGCGACTGGGGGGAATAATTCACCCCTCCACTTT.

The rearrangement uses TRBV5-6 and TRBJ2-3; TRBD2 aligns across 11 bases. The CDR3 is 14 amino acids. Germline V CDR1 and CDR2: SGHDT, YYEEEE. With V trimmed by 9 bases and J by 1 base, 4 bases remained unmatched. The CDR3 sequence is CAITTSGGTDTQYF. CDR3 in DNA: TGTGCCATAACGACTAGCGGGGGCACAGATACGCAGTATTTT.

This clonotype was observed a few times. The chain carries TRBV5-6 and TRBJ1-1; 10 nucleotides agree with TRBD1. The CDR3 has 12 amino acids. In germline, CDR1 is SGHDT, CDR2 YYEEEE. The J segment lost 12 bases and the V segment lost 4 bases, leaving 6 bases of the junction unmatched. CDR3 in amino acids: CASSVDRGPTFF. The DNA for the CDR3 is TGTGCCAGCAGCGTCGACAGGGGGCCTACTTTCTTT.

This rearrangement joins TRBV4-1 to TRBJ1-3; perhaps TRBD1 as D (5 bases). Trimming removed 1 base from V and 0 bases from J, with 22 bases in between. The CDR3 totals 20 residues. Germline assignment: CDR1 MGHRA and CDR2 YSYEKL. CDR3 nucleotide sequence: TGCGCCAGCAGCCAAGGTCTTTCCCGACGGGGCAAGAGCTCTGGAAACACCATATATTTT. This gives the protein CASSQGLSRRGKSSGNTIYF.

This clonotype was detected only a few times. The chain carries TRBV19 and TRBJ2-7; D assignment may be TRBD1 or TRBD2 (5 bases each). The CDR3 covers 13 residues. Germline V CDR1 and CDR2: LNHDA, SQIVND (reference sequence). V gave up 7 bases and J gave up 0 bases, with 10 bases separating them. The CDR3 sequence is CASKRGTSYEQYF. Written as DNA, the CDR3 is TGTGCCAGTAAGAGGGGTACCTCCTACGAGCAGTACTTC.

The CDR3 region has the DNA TGTGCCAGCGAGAGGGAGTACGAGCAGTACTTC. It yields the protein CASEREYEQYF. The gene calls are TRBV6-5 and TRBJ2-7; D might be TRBD2 (5 bases). Germline-derived CDR1 and CDR2 are MNHEY and SVGAGI. V lost 8 bases to trimming and J lost 4 bases, with 9 bases between them. CDR3 length: 11 amino acids.

This chain links TRBV6-2 or TRBV6-3 with TRBJ2-1; 9 positions agree with TRBD2. Germline trimming cut 6 bases from V and 2 bases from J; bases unmatched to any gene: 11. The CDR3 consists of 17 residues. Germline V CDR1 and CDR2: MNHEY, SVGEGT. CDR3 loop: CASRPAGGPPPYNEQFF. CDR3 nucleotide sequence: TGTGCCAGCAGACCAGCGGGGGGCCCACCACCCTACAATGAGCAGTTCTTC.

This clonotype has a handful of counts. J is TRBJ2-3 and V is TRBV6-5, with 8 bases lining up with TRBD1. Germline CDR1 is MNHEY and CDR2 is SVGAGI. This CDR3 region has 16 residues. V lost 3 bases to trimming and J lost 3 bases; unmatched junction nucleotides: 8. CDR3 DNA sequence: TGTGCCAGCAGTTATGATGACAGGGGATTTACAGATACGCAGTATTTT. It codes for CASSYDDRGFTDTQYF.

CDR3: CASSQEGLRVSTDTQYF. The CDR3 DNA follows: TGTGCCAGCAGCCAAGAGGGTCTGCGAGTGTCCACAGATACGCAGTATTTT. This chain uses TRBV14 with TRBJ2-3; no clear D. The germline CDR1 and CDR2 sequences are SGHDN and FVKESK. The germline V and J ends were trimmed by 0 bases and 2 bases, with 15 bases remaining between them. This CDR3 has 17 residues.

The rearrangement links TRBV30 to TRBJ1-4; D remains unclear. The CDR3 has 13 residues. The germline V gene encodes CDR1 GTSNPN and CDR2 SVGIG (reference sequence). V shed 8 bases and J shed 8 bases, with 18 bases lying between them. The CDR3 sequence: CAASGSRGEKLFF. Here the CDR3 DNA reads TGTGCCGCCTCCGGGTCAAGAGGAGAAAAACTGTTTTTT. Filled out from reference TRBV30 and TRBJ1-4, the complete variable domain reads SQTIHQWPATLVQPVGSPLSLECTVEGTSNPNLYWYRQAAGRGLQLLFYSVGIGQISSEVPQNLSASRPQDRQFILSSKKLLLSDSGFYLCAASGSRGEKLFFGSGTQLSVL.

The sample holds a few counts of this clonotype. This rearrangement joins TRBV7-7 to TRBJ2-5; 7 nucleotides align to TRBD2. The germline V gene encodes CDR1 SSHAT and CDR2 FNYEAQ (reference sequence). This CDR3 has 16 amino acids. The trim removed 1 base at V and 4 bases at J, leaving 9 bases unmatched. The chain's CDR3 is CASSLGPGGSSETQYF. The CDR3 DNA sequence: TGTGCCAGCAGCTTAGGGCCGGGGGGAAGTTCAGAGACCCAGTACTTC. Filled out from reference TRBV7-7 and TRBJ2-5, the complete variable domain reads GAGVSQSPRYKVTKRGQDVTLRCDPISSHATLYWYQQALGQGPEFLTYFNYEAQPDKSGLPSDRFSAERPEGSISTLTIQRTEQRDSAMYRCASSLGPGGSSETQYFGPGTRLLVL.

This clonotype was counted only a few times. J is TRBJ2-1 and V is TRBV27; weak D call: TRBD2 (7 bases). Germline values: CDR1 MNHEY, CDR2 SMNVEV (reference sequence). The V and J ends lost 3 bases and 12 bases respectively, with 18 bases between them. The CDR3 contains 14 residues. CDR3 nucleotides: TGTGCCAGCAGTTTTGGGGAGGGGGGCAGGGCGCAGTTCTTC. The encoded protein is CASSFGEGGRAQFF.

By frequency in the sample, this clonotype is medium-sized. The rearrangement uses TRBV6-5 and TRBJ2-6; 12 bases fit TRBD1. The CDR3 extends over 18 amino acids. V lost 4 bases and J lost 1; bases outside the gene matches: 5. Germline V CDR1 and CDR2: MNHEY, SVGAGI. CDR3 nucleotide sequence: TGTGCCAGCAGTTCCACGGGACAGGGGGCTTCTGGGGCCAACGTCCTGACTTTC. This encodes CASSSTGQGASGANVLTF.

This clonotype was recorded a few times. This chain joins TRBV19 and TRBJ1-2; tentative D call: TRBD1 (5 bases). Trimming removed 6 bases at V and 1 base at J, with 15 bases between. Germline-derived CDR1 and CDR2 are LNHDA and SQIVND (reference sequence). This CDR3 contains 15 residues. The CDR3 loop reads CASSTLGVNNYGYTF. The CDR3 DNA sequence: TGTGCCAGTAGCACTTTGGGGGTTAATAACTATGGCTACACCTTC.

V and J are TRBV5-6 and TRBJ2-7; TRBD1 agrees at 7 bases. This CDR3 spans 15 amino acids. J was trimmed by 4 bases and V by 5 bases; bases with no gene match: 12. The V gene's germline CDR1 is SGHDT and CDR2 YYEEEE. For the CDR3, the DNA is TGTGCCAGCAGATTGTCCGGGACAGTCCGTTACGAGCAGTACTTC. It encodes CASRLSGTVRYEQYF.

On this clonotype: Mismatch with germline at one junction end may stem from a read error. The rearrangement links TRBV12-3 or TRBV12-4 to TRBJ1-2; 11 nucleotides line up with TRBD1. There are 12 residues in the CDR3. CDR3 DNA: TGTGCCAGCAGTTTACTTGGGACAGGGGGAATCTTC. Encoded protein: CASSLLGTGGIF.

This chain uses TRBV20-1 with TRBJ2-7, with 9 bases that match TRBD1. J gave up 1 base and V 6 bases, and 7 bases lay outside the gene matches. The V gene's germline CDR1 is DFQATT and CDR2 SNEGSKA (reference sequence). This CDR3 has 14 residues. CDR3 sequence: CSAQDRGLSYEQYF. The DNA of the CDR3 is TGCAGTGCCCAAGACAGGGGGTTATCCTACGAGCAGTACTTC.

This clonotype was observed a handful of times. The V and J genes are TRBV6-5 and TRBJ2-7; unclear D gene. The CDR3 totals 13 residues. Deletions cut 9 bases from V and 3 bases from J, with 15 bases between. The V gene's germline CDR1 is MNHEY and CDR2 SVGAGI. CDR3 residues: CASSSDSGYEQYF. The CDR3 region has the DNA TGTGCCAGTTCTTCAGACTCGGGCTACGAGCAGTACTTC.

This chain links TRBV13 with TRBJ1-3; D not certain. CDR1 and CDR2 (germline): PRHDT, FYEKMQ (reference sequence). This CDR3 is 14 amino acids long. Trimming took off 1 base at V and 2 bases at J, with 6 bases between the two ends. In nucleotides, the CDR3 is TGTGCCAGCAGCTTAGAATTCGCTGGAAACACCATATATTTT. It encodes CASSLEFAGNTIYF.

V is TRBV19 and J is TRBJ1-2; D might be TRBD1 (5 bases). This CDR3 is built from 14 residues. Germline V gene data show CDR1 as LNHDA and CDR2 as SQIVND (reference sequence). Trimming removed 7 bases from V and 4 bases from J, with 16 bases in between. This chain's CDR3 is CASIPGRSTYGYTF. The CDR3 coding sequence is TGTGCCAGTATCCCGGGACGGAGCACCTATGGCTACACCTTC.

The chain combines TRBV12-3 or TRBV12-4 with TRBJ2-5; 9 bases are shared with TRBD2. V gave up 5 bases and J gave up 2 bases; unmatched junction bases: 9. CDR3 length equals 16 residues. This chain's CDR3 is CASSPLISGGQETQYF. The CDR3 DNA reads TGTGCCAGCAGTCCCCTGATTAGCGGGGGTCAAGAGACCCAGTACTTC.

This clonotype was counted between two and nine times. The V and J genes are TRBV27 and TRBJ2-5; 14 bases are shared with TRBD2. Germline CDR1 MNHEY, CDR2 SMNVEV (reference sequence). V lost 5 bases to trimming and J lost 5 bases; unmatched junction nucleotides: 7. The CDR3 totals 16 residues. In DNA, the CDR3 is TGTGCCAGCAGTATCGGACTAGCGGGGGGTTATGAGACCCAGTACTTC. Residues: CASSIGLAGGYETQYF.

There are a few counts of this clonotype. The J gene is TRBJ2-7, the V gene TRBV6-5; perhaps TRBD2 as D (6 bases). Germline loops: CDR1 MNHEY, CDR2 SVGAGI. CDR3 size: 15 residues. V gave up 10 bases and J gave up 2 bases, with 21 bases separating them. CDR3 sequence: CATGGIGTRTYEQYF. DNA for the CDR3: TGTGCCACAGGCGGGATAGGGACCCGGACCTACGAGCAGTACTTC.

The chain carries TRBV6-4 and TRBJ2-6, with 14 bases fitting TRBD2. Losses at the gene ends were 5 bases for V and 0 bases for J; bases not matched to a gene: 6. This CDR3 is built from 19 residues. Germline V lookup: CDR1 MRHNA, CDR2 SNTAGT. CDR3 sequence: CASSRLAGGLHSGANVLTF. The CDR3 DNA reads as TGTGCCAGCAGTAGACTAGCGGGGGGGTTACACTCTGGGGCCAACGTCCTGACTTTC.

V gene TRBV10-3 combines with J gene TRBJ2-7; D gene unclear. Germline V CDR1 and CDR2: ENHRY, SYGVKD. The V and J ends lost 0 bases and 4 bases respectively, with 4 bases between them. This CDR3 is built from 12 residues. CDR3 coding DNA: TGTGCCATCAGTGAGTCAGATTACGAGCAGTACTTC. Protein product: CAISESDYEQYF.

This clonotype was picked up a small number of times. The V call is TRBV19, the J call TRBJ1-2; D unresolved. The CDR3 has 14 amino acids. Trimming took off 3 bases at V and 6 bases at J, with 14 bases between the two ends. Looked up from germline, CDR1 is LNHDA and CDR2 is SQIVND (reference sequence). The CDR3 nucleotides are TGTGCCAGTAGTATTATTGTAGGGCGAAATGGCTACACCTTC. Translating gives CASSIIVGRNGYTF.

The rearrangement joins TRBV30 to TRBJ2-1; 11 positions match TRBD2. Germline V gives CDR1 GTSNPN, CDR2 SVGIG (reference sequence). This CDR3 has 17 residues. Germline trimming cut 3 bases from V and 3 bases from J; bases unmatched to any gene: 10. Here the CDR3 reads CAWRVSTSGGHYNEQFF. The CDR3 DNA sequence: TGTGCCTGGAGAGTTAGTACTAGCGGGGGCCACTACAATGAGCAGTTCTTC.